This TCR beta chain was sequenced for a study of blood T cell repertoires in COVID-19. Assay used: immunoSEQ multiplex PCR; TCRdb lists only in-frame clones, some missing. The sample has approximately 150,000 clones, 70% to 90% seen once. Germline values: CDR1 SGHTA, CDR2 FQGNSA. This CDR3 is 17 amino acids long. V dropped 0 bases and J dropped 1; count of bases not matched to a gene: 8. The receptor was isolated from a human donor in a cohort sampled during active COVID-19. The chain uses TRBV7-2 and TRBJ2-7; 8 nucleotides match TRBD2. The specimen was peripheral blood. CDR3 nucleotide sequence: TGTGCCAGCAGCTTAGCTTGGGGAGCGGGGGCGTCCTACGAGCAGTACTTC. Amino acids: CASSLAWGAGASYEQYF.